These 15 T cell receptor beta chains came from one sample sequenced in a study of cytomegalovirus exposure and HLA in healthy donors. The PCR made use of 60 Vbeta and 13 Jbeta primers. Repertoires were generated with immunoSEQ multiplex PCR, while TCRdb's copy carries only in-frame clones and drops some. Of 150,000 to 180,000 clones in the sample, 65% to 80% were seen once. The specimen sequenced was PBMCs. The receptors shown here come from a man between 18 and 35 years old in good health and CMV-seronegative.

This clone was seen only once. This sequence joins TRBV7-9 and TRBJ1-2; 7 bases align to TRBD1. Trimming removed 5 bases from V and 5 bases from J; junction bases left unmatched: 14. Germline values: CDR1 SEHNR, CDR2 FQNEAQ (reference sequence). CDR3 length: 16 residues. The CDR3 DNA reads TGTGCCAGCAGCCCCCGGGACAGACTCTTTCTATATGGCTACACCTTC. It translates to CASSPRDRLFLYGYTF.

The J gene is TRBJ2-7, the V gene TRBV6-1, with 7 bases fitting TRBD2. The CDR3 length is 14 residues. In germline, CDR1 is MNHNS, CDR2 SASEGT. V dropped 0 bases and J dropped 3; count of bases not matched to a gene: 2. The CDR3 DNA follows: TGTGCCAGCAGTGAAGCGGCGGGGGTCTACGAGCAGTACGTC. It translates to CASSEAAGVYEQYV.

The V gene is TRBV9, the J gene TRBJ2-7, with 14 bases matching TRBD2. This CDR3 has 15 amino acids. V trimming: 4 bases; J trimming: 5 bases; junction bases outside the gene matches: 5. Germline V gives CDR1 SGDLS, CDR2 YYNGEE. The CDR3 bases are TGTGCCAGCAGCATCGGACTAGCGGGGGGTGACGAGCAGTACTTC. This gives the protein CASSIGLAGGDEQYF.

The V and J genes are TRBV30 and TRBJ1-1; 7 bases are a match to TRBD1. Germline-derived CDR1 and CDR2 are GTSNPN and SVGIG (reference sequence). This CDR3 region has 15 residues. Trimming at V came to 5 bases and at J to 1 base, leaving 10 bases not matched to a gene. The CDR3 DNA sequence: TGTGCCTGGCGCCGGACAGGTTCTTCGAACACTGAAGCTTTCTTT. It encodes CAWRRTGSSNTEAFF.

This clone has just a few counts. V gene TRBV5-1 combines with J gene TRBJ2-1; 12 nucleotides match TRBD2. J gave up 6 bases and V 1 base, and 2 bases lay outside the gene matches. Germline lookup yields CDR1 SGHRS and CDR2 YFSETQ. This CDR3 is 15 amino acids long. The CDR3 region is CASSLTSGGFNEQFF. As DNA, the CDR3 is TGCGCCAGCAGCTTGACTAGCGGGGGGTTCAATGAGCAGTTCTTC.

The V call is TRBV4-3, the J call TRBJ1-1; the D gene is possibly TRBD1 (6 bases). V lost 0 bases, J lost 5 bases, and 22 bases lay in between. There are 18 residues in the CDR3. Germline CDR1 is LGHNA and CDR2 is YSLEER. CDR3 loop: CASSQEAPTGGWWTEAFF. The CDR3 DNA reads TGCGCCAGCAGCCAAGAAGCCCCAACGGGGGGCTGGTGGACTGAAGCTTTCTTT.

J is TRBJ2-1 and V is TRBV5-1; TRBD1 agrees at 7 bases. This CDR3 spans 13 amino acids. Germline V CDR1 and CDR2: SGHRS, YFSETQ. The trim removed 3 bases at V and 5 bases at J, leaving 2 bases unmatched. CDR3: CASSSGTDNEQFF. For the CDR3, the DNA is TGCGCCAGCAGCTCCGGGACAGACAATGAGCAGTTCTTC.

The CDR3 is CASSTRASYEQYV. CDR3 DNA sequence: TGTGCCAGCAGTACTAGGGCCTCCTACGAGCAGTACGTC. The chain is built from TRBV27 and TRBJ2-7, with D possibly being TRBD2 (5 bases). V lost 5 bases and J 0 bases, leaving 8 bases between the germline ends. The CDR3 length is 13 residues. The germline V gene encodes CDR1 MNHEY and CDR2 SMNVEV (reference sequence).

CDR3 region: CASSPEELRGETQYF. CDR3 nucleotide sequence: TGTGCCAGCAGCCCAGAAGAGCTCAGAGGGGAGACCCAGTACTTC. V and J are TRBV9 and TRBJ2-5; weak D call: TRBD2 (5 bases). The CDR3 spans 15 residues. In germline, CDR1 is SGDLS, CDR2 YYNGEE. V lost 4 bases and J lost 5, with 18 bases in between.

This chain uses TRBV21-1 with TRBJ2-7; the table names TRBD2, a call not compared with the DNA. TRBV21-1 is termed a pseudogene. This CDR3 is built from 15 residues. The CDR3 nucleotides are TGTGCCAGCGGAGACTCTAGCGGAGAGACCTACGAGCAGTACGTC. Translating gives CASGDSSGETYEQYV.

The chain is built from TRBV6-1 and TRBJ2-1, with 8 positions matching TRBD2. After removal of 9 bases from V and 0 bases from J, the junction contained 7 bases not matched to a gene. The V gene's germline CDR1 is MNHNS and CDR2 SASEGT. This CDR3 is built from 15 residues. CDR3 nucleotides: TGTGCCAGTGAACGCGGGGGGACCTCCTACAATGAGCAGTTCTTC. Encoded protein: CASERGGTSYNEQFF.

The chain joins TRBV15 to TRBJ1-3; TRBD1 is a possible D gene (6 bases). V was trimmed by 5 bases and J by 0 bases, leaving 17 bases between them. The CDR3 consists of 17 residues. Germline V gene sequence: CDR1 LNHNV, CDR2 YYDKDF (reference sequence). In DNA, the CDR3 is TGTGCCACCAGCGCGCGGGGGGGCCCTATCTCTGGAAACACCATATATTTT. This gives the protein CATSARGGPISGNTIYF.

The rearrangement uses TRBV5-1 and TRBJ2-2; 7 nucleotides line up with TRBD1. V gave up 2 bases and J gave up 6 bases; unmatched junction bases: 7. Germline CDR1 is SGHRS and CDR2 is YFSETQ. The CDR3 spans 15 residues. CDR3 loop: CASSFGRGSPGELFF. The CDR3 DNA reads as TGCGCCAGCAGCTTCGGCAGGGGGAGTCCCGGGGAGCTGTTTTTT.

The rearrangement joins TRBV18 to TRBJ2-5; TRBD2 aligns across 16 bases. This CDR3 has 18 residues. The V and J ends lost 1 base and 1 base, in that order; junction bases with no gene match: 3. Germline CDR1 and CDR2: KGHSH and LQKENI. CDR3 sequence: CASSPLGTSGGVQETQYF. CDR3 coding DNA: TGTGCCAGCTCACCACTTGGGACTAGCGGGGGGGTCCAAGAGACCCAGTACTTC.

J is TRBJ2-7 and V is TRBV6-5, with D perhaps matching TRBD1 (6 bases). The germline V and J ends were trimmed by 8 bases and 2 bases, with 7 bases remaining between them. Per germline, CDR1 MNHEY and CDR2 SVGAGI. The length of the CDR3 is 11 residues. The CDR3 nucleotides are TGTGCCAGCGGACAGACCTACGAGCAGTACGTC. This sequence encodes CASGQTYEQYV.